A single sample gave rise to the 23 T cell receptor beta chains below, sequenced in a study of blood T cell repertoires in COVID-19. The assay was immunoSEQ multiplex PCR, and TCRdb's table has in-frame clones only and misses some. The sample comprises about 200,000 clones, 85% to 90% of which are singletons, and roughly 6% rests with the top ten. The source material was peripheral blood. The receptors were gathered from a man in his forties with active or convalescent COVID-19.

This clone was seen a single time. The chain recombines TRBV6-5 with TRBJ2-7, with a tentative D call TRBD1 (6 bases). Trimming stripped 6 bases from V and 3 bases from J, with 12 bases between. Looked up from germline, CDR1 is MNHEY and CDR2 is SVGAGI. The CDR3 loop spans 13 amino acids. The CDR3 nucleotides are TGTGCCAGCAGCCACCGGGACAACTACGAGCAGTACTTC. It is translated as CASSHRDNYEQYF.

The rearrangement joins TRBV6-5 to TRBJ2-3, with D perhaps matching TRBD2 (6 bases). V was cut by 6 bases and J by 3 bases, with 16 bases left in between. CDR3 length equals 15 residues. Looked up from germline, CDR1 is MNHEY and CDR2 is SVGAGI. The CDR3 protein is CASRNSGAGTDTQYF. The CDR3 DNA sequence: TGTGCCAGCAGAAATAGCGGTGCGGGGACAGATACGCAGTATTTT.

The chain uses TRBV28 and TRBJ1-6, with TRBD1 matching 7 bases. Germline assignment: CDR1 MDHEN and CDR2 SYDVKM. With 2 bases clipped from V and 8 bases from J, the junction kept 9 bases outside the gene matches. The CDR3 has 16 amino acids. In DNA, the CDR3 is TGTGCCAGCAGTTTAGTTGGACAGGTGATGTATTCACCCCTCCACTTT. Its translation: CASSLVGQVMYSPLHF.

The chain joins TRBV5-6 to TRBJ1-6; 8 bases are a match to TRBD1. J gave up 10 bases and V 4 bases, and 13 bases lay outside the gene matches. The germline V gene encodes CDR1 SGHDT and CDR2 YYEEEE. The CDR3 is 16 amino acids. The CDR3 here is CASSLRTGTVNSPLHF. The DNA of the CDR3 is TGTGCCAGCAGCCTGAGGACAGGGACTGTAAACTCACCCCTCCACTTT.

The chain uses TRBV28 and TRBJ1-4; no definite D call. There are 16 residues in the CDR3. Trimming took 3 bases from V and 0 from J, leaving 11 bases between them. Germline V gene sequence: CDR1 MDHEN, CDR2 SYDVKM. The CDR3 DNA sequence: TGTGCCAGCAGTTTTGGCAGGTCCGCAACTAATGAAAAACTGTTTTTT. Protein sequence: CASSFGRSATNEKLFF.

This chain links TRBV4-1 with TRBJ1-3, with 7 bases matching TRBD1. Losses at the gene ends were 2 bases for V and 0 bases for J; bases not matched to a gene: 13. The CDR3 covers 19 residues. The germline CDR1 and CDR2 sequences are MGHRA and YSYEKL. The CDR3 is CASSQHARDRILSGNTIYF. The CDR3 DNA reads as TGCGCCAGCAGCCAACACGCCCGGGACAGAATTCTCTCTGGAAACACCATATATTTT.

The V call is TRBV5-8, the J call TRBJ2-5; 9 positions match TRBD1. Trimming cost V 4 bases and J 3 bases; bases outside gene matches: 10. CDR3 length equals 16 residues. Germline V CDR1 and CDR2: SGHTS, YDEGEE. The CDR3 DNA is TGTGCCAGCAGCCTGATCGGGACAGGGTATGAAGAGACCCAGTACTTC. Its translation is CASSLIGTGYEETQYF.

Here the CDR3 reads CASSLVGRDEQYF. The CDR3 DNA reads TGTGCCAGCAGTTTAGTGGGCAGGGACGAGCAGTACTTC. The rearrangement links TRBV12-3 or TRBV12-4 to TRBJ2-7, with D perhaps matching TRBD1 (5 bases). The CDR3 is made up of 13 amino acids. The V and J ends lost 1 base and 5 bases respectively, with 9 bases between them.

The chain joins TRBV29-1 to TRBJ2-1; 11 bases are shared with TRBD2. J lost 5 bases, V lost 4 bases, and 16 bases had no gene match. The V gene's germline CDR1 is SQVTM and CDR2 ANQGSEA. The CDR3 is 18 residues long. Here the CDR3 reads CSVAPLAGGLTINNEQFF. For the CDR3, the DNA is TGCAGCGTTGCCCCCCTAGCGGGGGGCCTAACTATTAACAATGAGCAGTTCTTC.

V usage is TRBV19 and J usage is TRBJ2-2; 8 positions agree with TRBD2. The CDR3 consists of 16 residues. Germline V CDR1 and CDR2: LNHDA, SQIVND (reference sequence). The V gene end was trimmed by 7 bases and the J gene end by 5 bases; junction bases not matched to a gene: 12. CDR3 residues: CASIPGGASSTGELFF. Here the CDR3 DNA reads TGTGCCAGTATACCCGGGGGGGCGTCTTCGACCGGGGAGCTGTTTTTT.

The chain joins TRBV4-1 to TRBJ2-1; perhaps TRBD1 as D (6 bases). Germline CDR1 and CDR2: MGHRA and YSYEKL. V shed 3 bases and J shed 0 bases, with 9 bases lying between them. This CDR3 region has 15 residues. In DNA form, the CDR3 reads TGCGCCAGCAGCCAGGGGACAATCTCCTACAATGAGCAGTTCTTC. Translation gives CASSQGTISYNEQFF.

This chain joins TRBV21-1 and TRBJ2-7; the D segment call TRBD2 is taken from the table without a DNA check. TRBV21-1 is reported as a pseudogene. The CDR3 length is 19 residues. In DNA, the CDR3 is TGTGCCAGCAGCAGGGATACCGGGACTAGCGGGGGCCCCTCCTACGAGCAGTACTTC. Amino acid sequence: CASSRDTGTSGGPSYEQYF.

Concerning this clone itself: A junction end diverges from the germline sequence, so it may reflect a read error. The chain joins TRBV7-7 to TRBJ2-2; D might be TRBD2 (5 bases). Germline values: CDR1 SSHAT, CDR2 FNYEAQ (reference sequence). The CDR3 totals 17 residues. CDR3 loop: CASSLYPPGIFTGELFF. The CDR3 DNA reads TGTGCTAGCAGCTTATATCCCCCGGGGATCTTCACCGGGGAGCTGTTTTTT.

This rearrangement joins TRBV2 to TRBJ2-1; 8 bases line up with TRBD1. The CDR3 runs to 14 residues. Germline CDR1 is SNHLY and CDR2 is FYNNEI. Unmatched junction bases numbered 10, after V lost 3 bases and J lost 12 bases. In DNA form, the CDR3 reads TGTGCCAGCAGTGACATGAGTACAGGGGGTCGGCAGTTCTTC. As protein: CASSDMSTGGRQFF.

This clone has a single count. The chain has TRBV14 and TRBJ1-5; D uncertain. The germline V gene has CDR1 SGHDN and CDR2 FVKESK. CDR3 length: 13 amino acids. The ends were cut back, 0 bases at V and 6 bases at J, with 6 bases in the middle. CDR3 sequence: CASSQDGSQPQHF. CDR3 DNA sequence: TGTGCCAGCAGCCAAGATGGGAGTCAGCCCCAGCATTTT.

V gene TRBV15 combines with J gene TRBJ1-2; D unresolved. The ends were cut back, 5 bases at V and 5 bases at J, with 15 bases in the middle. CDR3 length: 14 amino acids. CDR1 is LNHNV, CDR2 YYDKDF, per germline (reference sequence). The CDR3 loop reads CATSLTSVGYGYTF. The CDR3 coding sequence is TGTGCCACCAGCCTAACGTCTGTCGGGTATGGCTACACCTTC.

V usage is TRBV28 and J usage is TRBJ2-1; 7 positions match TRBD1. CDR3 length: 16 residues. J gave up 3 bases and V 3 bases, and 8 bases lay outside the gene matches. Germline-derived CDR1 and CDR2 are MDHEN and SYDVKM. The CDR3 DNA reads as TGTGCCAGCAGTTTCCGGCACTACAGGGGCTACAATGAGCAGTTCTTC. This gives the protein CASSFRHYRGYNEQFF. Variable domain in full (rest from reference TRBV28 and TRBJ2-1): DVKVTQSSRYLVKRTGEKVFLECVQDMDHENMFWYRQDPGLGLRLIYFSYDVKMKEKGDIPEGYSVSREKKERFSLILESASTNQTSMYLCASSFRHYRGYNEQFFGPGTRLTVL.

The V gene is TRBV6-5, the J gene TRBJ1-6; 9 bases match TRBD1. The CDR3 loop spans 15 amino acids. The J segment lost 6 bases and the V segment lost 6 bases, leaving 6 bases of the junction unmatched. Per germline, CDR1 MNHEY and CDR2 SVGAGI. CDR3 DNA sequence: TGTGCCAGCAGCTTACAGGGGGCAGTTAATTCACCCCTCCACTTT. Protein: CASSLQGAVNSPLHF.

The rearrangement uses TRBV4-2 and TRBJ2-1, with 8 bases matching TRBD2. The J segment lost 13 bases and the V segment lost 3 bases, leaving 11 bases of the junction unmatched. The CDR3 contains 14 residues. Germline V CDR1 and CDR2: LGHNA, YNFKEQ. CDR3 residues: CASSHEASGPFQFF. The DNA of the CDR3 is TGTGCCAGCAGCCATGAGGCTAGCGGGCCCTTTCAGTTCTTC.

The chain carries TRBV6-5 and TRBJ2-1, with D unclear. Germline-derived CDR1 and CDR2 are MNHEY and SVGAGI. CDR3 length equals 14 residues. V was trimmed by 5 bases and J by 2 bases, leaving 10 bases between them. The CDR3 region has the DNA TGTGCCAGCAGTCTAGGTGGTACCTACAATGAGCAGTTCTTC. Residues: CASSLGGTYNEQFF.

This clone appeared a single time. This sequence joins TRBV7-2 and TRBJ2-3; 9 bases agree with TRBD1. Germline V lookup: CDR1 SGHTA, CDR2 FQGNSA. This CDR3 has 13 residues. The V segment lost 5 bases and the J segment 3 bases; nucleotides outside the gene matches: 0. CDR3 bases: TGTGCCAGCAGCGGACAGGGGACAGATACGCAGTATTTT. Translating gives CASSGQGTDTQYF.

V usage is TRBV28 and J usage is TRBJ1-2, with TRBD1 as a possible D gene (5 bases). This CDR3 comprises 14 residues. Trimming cost V 6 bases and J 5 bases, with 16 bases left between them. Germline CDR1 is MDHEN and CDR2 is SYDVKM. The CDR3 protein is CASSAQGLKYGYTF. CDR3 coding DNA: TGTGCCAGCAGCGCCCAGGGACTTAAATATGGCTACACCTTC.

The chain employs TRBV9 and TRBJ2-7, with a tentative D call TRBD2 (5 bases). Germline-derived CDR1 and CDR2 are SGDLS and YYNGEE. V was clipped by 3 bases and J by 2 bases, with 15 bases between them. The CDR3 length is 15 residues. CDR3 amino acids: CASSASLDGAYEQYF. In nucleotides, the CDR3 is TGTGCCAGCAGCGCGTCTTTGGACGGGGCCTACGAGCAGTACTTC.